What follows is one T cell receptor beta chain and its context. No antigen is known for it. This sample is part of a study of T cell clusters in autoimmune cytopenias. Multiplex touch-down PCR amplified TRB using TRB-A and TRB-B pools in one tube. TCRdb reprocessed the multiplex PCR reads, keeping one entry per CDR3 protein, no DNA. The clone table shows several hundred distinct CDR3 sequences, with the ten largest holding 67%. Each sample's input was approximately 270 ng genomic DNA, 38,000 or so genome equivalents. This CDR3 has 14 residues. In germline, CDR1 is SEHNR, CDR2 FQNEAQ (reference sequence). Findings and caveats of the study: Clustering suggested that physiological T cell clusters were missing in primary autoimmune cytopenia patients.

This chain uses TRBV7-9 with TRBJ1-2; without DNA, the TCRdb call of TRBD1 cannot be checked. The sequence derives from a human donor with an autoimmune cytopenia or autoimmune hepatitis (not recorded which). The sequencing input was peripheral blood. CDR3 residues: CASSLRQGNYGYTF.